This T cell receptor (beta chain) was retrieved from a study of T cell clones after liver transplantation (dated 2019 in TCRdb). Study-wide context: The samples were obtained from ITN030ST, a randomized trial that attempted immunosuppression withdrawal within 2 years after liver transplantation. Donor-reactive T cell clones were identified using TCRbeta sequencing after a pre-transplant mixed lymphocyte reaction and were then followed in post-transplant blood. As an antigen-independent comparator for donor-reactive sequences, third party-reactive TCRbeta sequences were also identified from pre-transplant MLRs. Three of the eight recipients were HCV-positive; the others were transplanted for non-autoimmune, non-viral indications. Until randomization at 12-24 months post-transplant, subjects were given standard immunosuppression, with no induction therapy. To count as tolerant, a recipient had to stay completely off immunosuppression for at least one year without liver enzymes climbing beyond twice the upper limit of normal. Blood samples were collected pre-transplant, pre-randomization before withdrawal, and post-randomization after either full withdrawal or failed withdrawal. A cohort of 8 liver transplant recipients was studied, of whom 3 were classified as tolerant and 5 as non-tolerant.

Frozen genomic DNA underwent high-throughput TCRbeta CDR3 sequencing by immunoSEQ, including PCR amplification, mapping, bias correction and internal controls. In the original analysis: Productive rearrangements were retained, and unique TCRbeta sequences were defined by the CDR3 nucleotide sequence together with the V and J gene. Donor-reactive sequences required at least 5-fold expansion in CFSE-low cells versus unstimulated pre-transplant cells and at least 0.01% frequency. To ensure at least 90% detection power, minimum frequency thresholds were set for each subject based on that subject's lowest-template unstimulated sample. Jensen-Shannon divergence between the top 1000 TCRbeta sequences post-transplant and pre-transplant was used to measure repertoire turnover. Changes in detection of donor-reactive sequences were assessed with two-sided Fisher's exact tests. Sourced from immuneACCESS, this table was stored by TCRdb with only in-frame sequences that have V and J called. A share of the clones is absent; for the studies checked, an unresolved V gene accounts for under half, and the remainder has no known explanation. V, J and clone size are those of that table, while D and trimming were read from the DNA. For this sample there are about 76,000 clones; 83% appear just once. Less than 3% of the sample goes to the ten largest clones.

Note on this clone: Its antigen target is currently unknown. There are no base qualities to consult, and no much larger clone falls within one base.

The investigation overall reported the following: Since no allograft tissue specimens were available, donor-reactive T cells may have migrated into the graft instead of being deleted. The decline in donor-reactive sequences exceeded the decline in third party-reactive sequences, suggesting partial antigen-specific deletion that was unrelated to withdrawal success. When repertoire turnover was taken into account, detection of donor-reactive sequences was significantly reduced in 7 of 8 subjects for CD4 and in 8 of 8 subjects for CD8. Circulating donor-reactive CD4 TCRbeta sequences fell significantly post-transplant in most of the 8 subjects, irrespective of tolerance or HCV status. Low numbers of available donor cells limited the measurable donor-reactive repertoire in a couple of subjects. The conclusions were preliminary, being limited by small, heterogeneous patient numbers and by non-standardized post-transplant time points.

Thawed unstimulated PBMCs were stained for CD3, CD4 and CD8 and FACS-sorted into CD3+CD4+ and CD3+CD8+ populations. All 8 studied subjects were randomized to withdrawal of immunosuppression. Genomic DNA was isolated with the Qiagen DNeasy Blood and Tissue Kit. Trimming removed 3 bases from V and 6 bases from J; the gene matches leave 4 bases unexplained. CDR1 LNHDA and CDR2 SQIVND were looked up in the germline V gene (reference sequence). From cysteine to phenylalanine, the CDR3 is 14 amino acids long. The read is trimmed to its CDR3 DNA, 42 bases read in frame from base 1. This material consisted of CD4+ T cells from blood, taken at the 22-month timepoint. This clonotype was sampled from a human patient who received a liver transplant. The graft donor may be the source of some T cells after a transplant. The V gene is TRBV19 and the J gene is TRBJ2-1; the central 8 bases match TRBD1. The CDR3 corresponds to CASSMRTGGNEQFF. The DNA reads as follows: TGTGCCAGTAGTATGAGAACAGGGGGCAATGAGCAGTTCTTC.